One and the same sample provided the 29 T cell receptor beta chains below, sequenced in a study of identical twins. TCRdb independently ran MiXCR on the 5' RACE reads; one entry per CDR3 protein. Here the sample spans fewer than 350,000 distinct CDR3 sequences, less than 9% being singletons. This sample also appeared in a second study, on yellow fever vaccine responses in identical twins.

The sample consisted of memory (CD45RO+) T cells sorted from blood. The receptors stem from a woman aged 18-29 years in good health.

The sample holds many counts of this clonotype. The CDR3 is CSARQSGRPVSYNEQFF. The CDR3 region has the DNA TGCAGTGCTAGACAGAGCGGGAGGCCAGTATCCTACAATGAGCAGTTCTTC. The rearrangement joins TRBV20-1 to TRBJ2-1, with 9 positions matching TRBD2. The ends lost 2 bases at V and 1 base at J; junction bases unmatched: 9. This CDR3 has 17 amino acids. CDR1 DFQATT and CDR2 SNEGSKA come from the germline V gene (reference sequence).

The sample holds many counts of this clonotype. The V and J genes are TRBV6-1 and TRBJ2-3, with TRBD2 matching 7 bases. The germline V gene encodes CDR1 MNHNS and CDR2 SASEGT. The CDR3 runs 15 residues. The V and J ends lost 6 bases and 1 base, in that order; junction bases with no gene match: 7. The DNA of the CDR3 is TGTGCCAGCAGCCACCCTAGCGGTGGCACAGATACGCAGTATTTT. Its translation is CASSHPSGGTDTQYF.

This clonotype was observed a few times. This CDR3 reads CASSSPRGWTEQFF. The DNA of the CDR3 is TGTGCCAGCAGCTCACCCAGGGGGTGGACCGAGCAGTTCTTC. The rearrangement joins TRBV11-3 to TRBJ2-1; TRBD1 agrees at 7 bases. The CDR3 length is 14 residues. V was pared by 4 bases and J by 10 bases, with 10 bases of the junction left unmatched. Germline lookup yields CDR1 SGHNT and CDR2 YENEEA.

The chain combines TRBV20-1 with TRBJ2-2, with 9 bases identical to TRBD2. Germline V lookup: CDR1 DFQATT, CDR2 SNEGSKA (reference sequence). Trimming took 7 bases from V and 7 from J; bases not matched to a gene: 7. CDR3 size: 13 residues. The CDR3 nucleotides read TGCAGTGGGGCTAGCGGGATGAACGGGGAGCTGTTTTTT. It is translated as CSGASGMNGELFF.

The table lists this clonotype with a few counts. The rearrangement joins TRBV7-3 to TRBJ1-6; no clear D. V lost 5 bases to trimming and J lost 10 bases, with 12 bases between them. The CDR3 loop spans 13 amino acids. Germline V gives CDR1 SGHTA, CDR2 FQGTGA. CDR3 in amino acids: CASSPSSKSPLHF. The CDR3 bases are TGTGCCAGCAGCCCCTCCAGCAAGTCACCCCTCCACTTT. Looking up the rest from reference TRBV7-3 and TRBJ1-6 gives the full variable domain: GAGVSQTPSNKVTEKGKYVELRCDPISGHTALYWYRQSLGQGPEFLIYFQGTGAADDSGLPNDRFFAVRPEGSVSTLKIQRTERGDSAVYLCASSPSSKSPLHFGNGTRLTVT.

This clonotype has ten or more counts. The gene calls are TRBV9 and TRBJ2-3; D is perhaps TRBD2 (6 bases). CDR3 length: 16 amino acids. V lost 0 bases to trimming and J lost 0 bases, with 11 bases between them. Germline V CDR1 and CDR2: SGDLS, YYNGEE. The CDR3 DNA follows: TGTGCCAGCAGCGTAGCGTCGGGGGACAGCACAGATACGCAGTATTTT. Translating it yields CASSVASGDSTDTQYF.

The sample holds many counts of this clonotype. The chain uses TRBV5-1 and TRBJ2-3; D gene unclear. Germline values: CDR1 SGHRS, CDR2 YFSETQ. Trimming removed 3 bases at V and 3 bases at J, with 17 bases between. This CDR3 has 16 residues. The CDR3 loop is CASSSETRLGTDTQYF. CDR3 nucleotides: TGCGCCAGCAGCTCCGAAACAAGATTGGGGACAGATACGCAGTATTTT.

This chain joins TRBV29-1 and TRBJ2-3; no clear D. V shed 3 bases and J shed 4 bases, with 8 bases lying between them. Germline V gene sequence: CDR1 SQVTM, CDR2 ANQGSEA. The CDR3 spans 12 residues. Written as DNA, the CDR3 is TGCAGCGTTGATGCGGCGTCAGATACGCAGTATTTT. Translating gives CSVDAASDTQYF.

There are a few counts of this clonotype. The chain employs TRBV3-1 and TRBJ2-7; 10 bases line up with TRBD1. Per the germline V gene, CDR1 is LGHDT and CDR2 is YNNKEL (reference sequence). V shed 4 bases and J 6 bases; nucleotides not matched to a gene: 9. This CDR3 has 15 amino acids. Here the CDR3 DNA reads TGTGCCAGCAGCCCGGACAGGGGGGTGCTCAGCGAGCAGTACTTC. This sequence encodes CASSPDRGVLSEQYF.

This clonotype was observed a handful of times. The chain employs TRBV18 and TRBJ1-2, with a weak D call TRBD1 (6 bases). The CDR3 has 13 amino acids. Germline CDR1 reads KGHSH; CDR2 reads LQKENI. V lost 3 bases and J 4 bases, leaving 9 bases between the germline ends. The CDR3 spells CASSPDSLYGYTF. CDR3 bases: TGTGCCAGCTCACCGGACAGCCTCTATGGCTACACCTTC.

The CDR3 sequence is CASSQDVETSGRGEQFF. The CDR3 bases are TGCGCCAGCAGCCAAGACGTTGAGACTAGCGGGAGGGGGGAGCAGTTCTTC. The chain recombines TRBV4-1 with TRBJ2-1; TRBD2 matches 14 bases. Losses at the gene ends were 0 bases for V and 10 bases for J; bases not matched to a gene: 8. This CDR3 region has 17 residues. Germline CDR1 reads MGHRA; CDR2 reads YSYEKL.

This clonotype was seen a handful of times. The chain recombines TRBV7-9 with TRBJ1-1, with 7 bases fitting TRBD1. Germline CDR1 is SEHNR and CDR2 is FQNEAQ (reference sequence). The V and J ends lost 5 bases and 5 bases, in that order; junction bases with no gene match: 11. CDR3 length equals 15 residues. CDR3 sequence: CASSDPTRGETEAFF. The CDR3 DNA reads as TGTGCCAGCAGCGATCCTACCAGGGGGGAAACTGAAGCTTTCTTT.

This clonotype turned up a few times. The chain combines TRBV6-5 with TRBJ1-1; D remains ambiguous. Germline V gene sequence: CDR1 MNHEY, CDR2 SVGAGI. V was clipped by 6 bases and J by 1 base, with 6 bases between them. The CDR3 has 12 residues. This chain's CDR3 is CASSNQNTEAFF. The CDR3 coding sequence is TGTGCCAGCAGCAACCAGAACACTGAAGCTTTCTTT.

The chain has TRBV20-1 and TRBJ1-2, with a possible D match to TRBD1 (5 bases). Trimming took off 5 bases at V and 8 bases at J, with 12 bases between the two ends. The CDR3 has 11 amino acids. Germline-derived CDR1 and CDR2 are DFQATT and SNEGSKA (reference sequence). The CDR3 sequence: CSAWDPEGYTF. CDR3 coding DNA: TGCAGTGCTTGGGACCCCGAGGGCTACACCTTC.

A few counts support this clonotype. The V gene is TRBV28, the J gene TRBJ2-7; 10 bases align to TRBD1. The CDR3 has 14 amino acids. J gave up 9 bases and V 3 bases, and 8 bases lay outside the gene matches. Germline CDR1 reads MDHEN; CDR2 reads SYDVKM. The CDR3 coding sequence is TGTGCCAGCAGTTTCCCCGGGACAGGGGTGGGGCAGTACTTC. Translation: CASSFPGTGVGQYF.

This clonotype came up a few times. V and J are TRBV7-8 and TRBJ2-2; TRBD2 might be the D (5 bases). CDR3 size: 13 residues. Trimming took 7 bases from V and 8 from J, leaving 14 bases between them. The germline V gene encodes CDR1 SGHVS and CDR2 FQNEAQ. In nucleotides, the CDR3 is TGTGCCAGCATCCACGGGGTGTCAGGGGAGCTGTTTTTT. This gives the protein CASIHGVSGELFF.

There are a few counts of this clonotype. The chain couples TRBV10-3 to TRBJ1-2; 9 bases fit TRBD1. CDR3 length: 13 amino acids. V shed 10 bases and J 7 bases; nucleotides not matched to a gene: 10. CDR1 ENHRY and CDR2 SYGVKD come from the germline V gene. The CDR3 sequence is CATLGQGRGGYTF. DNA of the CDR3: TGTGCCACCCTGGGACAGGGACGAGGTGGCTACACCTTC.

This clonotype appeared a few times. The rearrangement links TRBV12-3 or TRBV12-4 to TRBJ1-5, with D hard to call. There are 12 residues in the CDR3. The ends were cut back, 6 bases at V and 5 bases at J, with 8 bases in the middle. The CDR3 loop is CASSDLDQPQHF. DNA of the CDR3: TGTGCCAGCAGCGATCTGGATCAGCCCCAGCATTTT.

In its sample, this clonotype was seen a few times. CDR3 nucleotide sequence: TGTGCCAGCACTTCGGGACAGGAGCACAATGAGCAGTTCTTC. Its protein is CASTSGQEHNEQFF. This chain uses TRBV6-5 with TRBJ2-1; TRBD1 aligns across 8 bases. This CDR3 region has 14 residues. Germline V gives CDR1 MNHEY, CDR2 SVGAGI. Losses at the gene ends were 7 bases for V and 5 bases for J; bases not matched to a gene: 7.

This clonotype was seen more than once but under ten times. The V call is TRBV28, the J call TRBJ1-2; D gene ambiguous. The CDR3 runs 14 residues. V was pared by 6 bases and J by 4 bases, with 15 bases between. The germline gives CDR1 MDHEN, CDR2 SYDVKM. This chain's CDR3 is CASSRAVRAYGYTF. In DNA form, the CDR3 reads TGTGCCAGCAGCCGGGCCGTGCGTGCCTATGGCTACACCTTC.

CDR3 region: CATSEAGEFDGYTF. CDR3 nucleotides: TGTGCCACCAGTGAGGCAGGGGAGTTTGATGGCTACACCTTC. The chain recombines TRBV24-1 with TRBJ1-2, with a tentative D call TRBD1 (6 bases). CDR1 is KGHDR, CDR2 SFDVKD, per germline. V lost 4 bases and J 6 bases, leaving 14 bases between the germline ends. The CDR3 contains 14 residues.

This CDR3 reads CASSLEGRFTDTQYF. CDR3 coding DNA: TGTGCCAGCAGCTTAGAAGGGAGGTTCACAGATACGCAGTATTTT. The V and J genes are TRBV11-2 and TRBJ2-3, with TRBD2 as a possible D gene (6 bases). Per the germline V gene, CDR1 is SGHAT and CDR2 is FQNNGV. This CDR3 is built from 15 residues. Trimming left V 0 bases short and J 2 bases short, with 9 bases between. Complete variable domain (other parts from reference TRBV11-2 and TRBJ2-3): EAGVAQSPRYKIIEKRQSVAFWCNPISGHATLYWYQQILGQGPKLLIQFQNNGVVDDSQLPKDRFSAERLKGVDSTLKIQPAKLEDSAVYLCASSLEGRFTDTQYFGPGTRLTVL.

Ten or more counts support this clonotype. This chain uses TRBV10-3 with TRBJ2-7, with 8 positions matching TRBD2. Trimming cost V 1 base and J 3 bases; bases outside gene matches: 11. CDR3 length equals 17 residues. CDR1 is ENHRY, CDR2 SYGVKD, per germline. CDR3 protein: CAISEYGGGTSGYEQYF. The CDR3 DNA is TGTGCCATCAGTGAGTACGGAGGGGGAACTAGCGGCTACGAGCAGTACTTC.

This clonotype was detected many times. The chain couples TRBV12-3 or TRBV12-4 to TRBJ2-1; 8 bases map to TRBD2. Unmatched junction bases numbered 9, after V lost 7 bases and J lost 7 bases. The CDR3 totals 14 residues. The DNA of the CDR3 is TGTGCCAGCACCCGGGGGGGGGCGAGAAATGAGCAGTTCTTC. Amino acids: CASTRGGARNEQFF.

The sample holds many counts of this clonotype. This chain connects TRBV12-3 or TRBV12-4 to TRBJ2-4; D is possibly TRBD1 (5 bases). This CDR3 is built from 16 residues. The V end was cut by 6 bases, the J end by 0 bases, with 15 bases between. The CDR3 loop is CASRTTTDIAKNIQYF. The CDR3 nucleotides are TGTGCCAGCAGAACAACGACAGACATAGCCAAAAACATTCAGTACTTC.

This clonotype was observed a few times. V is TRBV7-9 and J is TRBJ1-1; D is undetermined. The germline CDR1 and CDR2 sequences are SEHNR and FQNEAQ (reference sequence). Trimming pared 7 bases from V and 1 base from J, leaving 7 bases between. The CDR3 has 12 residues. DNA of the CDR3: TGTGCCAGCACCGTACAGAACACTGAAGCTTTCTTT. Translating it yields CASTVQNTEAFF.

This clonotype was seen only a few times. This chain uses TRBV5-1 with TRBJ2-5, with 8 bases aligning to TRBD2. The germline V gene has CDR1 SGHRS and CDR2 YFSETQ. The V gene end was trimmed by 0 bases and the J gene end by 2 bases; junction bases not matched to a gene: 3. The CDR3 runs 15 residues. DNA of the CDR3: TGCGCCAGCAGCTTGGCCGGGAGGGGGCAAGAGACCCAGTACTTC. It codes for CASSLAGRGQETQYF.

This sequence joins TRBV4-1 and TRBJ2-3, with 8 bases matching TRBD2. The ends lost 4 bases at V and 5 bases at J; junction bases unmatched: 11. The germline V gene has CDR1 MGHRA and CDR2 YSYEKL. The CDR3 length is 16 residues. The DNA of the CDR3 is TGCGCCAGCAGCCGTCTTGGCGGGGGGCCCGGAGATACGCAGTATTTT. Encoded protein: CASSRLGGGPGDTQYF.

The chain is built from TRBV6-5 and TRBJ2-2, with TRBD1 matching over 9 bases. CDR1 is MNHEY, CDR2 SVGAGI, per germline. The CDR3 loop spans 16 amino acids. J lost 4 bases, V lost 5 bases, and 8 bases had no gene match. The CDR3 region is CASSTPPGQGTGELFF. As DNA, the CDR3 is TGTGCCAGCAGTACTCCTCCGGGACAGGGCACCGGGGAGCTGTTTTTT.